The clone carrying this T cell receptor (beta chain) was detected once. Data came from immunoSEQ multiplex PCR; TCRdb stores just in-frame clones and leaves some out. The data hold about 200,000 clones, with roughly 85% observed a single time. This sample was taken from a study of blood T cell repertoires in COVID-19. Germline values: CDR1 SGHTA, CDR2 FQGTGA. The CDR3 is made up of 16 amino acids. Losses at the gene ends were 5 bases for V and 2 bases for J; bases not matched to a gene: 8. The chain has TRBV7-3 and TRBJ2-1; TRBD2 agrees at 8 bases. The TCR was taken from a middle-aged man who had recovered from COVID-19. Specimen: PBMCs or T cells enriched from blood (not recorded which). In DNA, the CDR3 is TGTGCCAGCAGCACCCAGAGCGGGGGTACCTACAATGAGCAGTTCTTC. Amino acid sequence: CASSTQSGGTYNEQFF. Filled out from reference TRBV7-3 and TRBJ2-1, the complete variable domain reads GAGVSQTPSNKVTEKGKYVELRCDPISGHTALYWYRQSLGQGPEFLIYFQGTGAADDSGLPNDRFFAVRPEGSVSTLKIQRTERGDSAVYLCASSTQSGGTYNEQFFGPGTRLTVL.